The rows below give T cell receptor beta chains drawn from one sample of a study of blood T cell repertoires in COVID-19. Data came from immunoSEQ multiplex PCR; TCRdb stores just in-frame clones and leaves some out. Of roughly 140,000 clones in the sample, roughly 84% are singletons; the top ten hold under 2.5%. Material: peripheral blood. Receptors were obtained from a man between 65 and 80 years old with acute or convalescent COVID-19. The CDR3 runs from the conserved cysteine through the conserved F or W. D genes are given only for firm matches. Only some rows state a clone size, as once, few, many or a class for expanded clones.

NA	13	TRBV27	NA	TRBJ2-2	TGTGCCAGCAGTTTCTTGAGGACCGGGGAGCTGTTTTTT	CASSFLRTGELFF
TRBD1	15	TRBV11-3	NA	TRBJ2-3	TGTGCCAGCAGTTCGACAGGGGACGGCACAGATACGCAGTATTTT	CASSSTGDGTDTQYF
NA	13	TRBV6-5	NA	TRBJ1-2	TGTGCCAGCAGTTCTGACAGGAACTATGGCTACACCTTC	CASSSDRNYGYTF
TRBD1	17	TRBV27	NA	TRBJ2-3	TGTGCCAGCAGGGGAGGCGGACAGGGGGCGATCACAGATACGCAGTATTTT	CASRGGGQGAITDTQYF
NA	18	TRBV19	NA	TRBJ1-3	TGTGCCAGTAGTCCCCCCTCGGGCCAGGAGGCGGTGGGAAACACCATATATTTT	CASSPPSGQEAVGNTIYF
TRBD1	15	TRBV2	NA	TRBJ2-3	TGTGCCAGCAGACCGGACAGGGGACTCCAGGATACGCAGTATTTT	CASRPDRGLQDTQYF
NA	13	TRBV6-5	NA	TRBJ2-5	TGTGCCAGCAGACTGACTAGTCAAGAGACCCAGTACTTC	CASRLTSQETQYF
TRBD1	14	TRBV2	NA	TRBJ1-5	TGTGCCAGCAGTGATAGGACAGGGTTTCAGCCCCAGCATTTT	CASSDRTGFQPQHF
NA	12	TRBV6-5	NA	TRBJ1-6	TGTGCCAGCAGTTTACAGCAGGGCCCCCTCCACTTT	CASSLQQGPLHF
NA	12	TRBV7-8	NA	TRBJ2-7	TGTGCCAGCCGGGAATCTACCTACGAGCAGTACTTC	CASRESTYEQYF
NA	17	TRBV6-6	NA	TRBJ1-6	TGTGCCAGCCGTCGGAGGGTATTCCAGCGGGGAGATTCACCCCTCCACTTT	CASRRRVFQRGDSPLHF
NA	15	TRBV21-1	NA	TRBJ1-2	TGTGCCAGCAGCACCAAACCGGGGGGATTTTATGGCTACACCTTC	CASSTKPGGFYGYTF
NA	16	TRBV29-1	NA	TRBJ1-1	TGCAGCGTCCTAGTCTCGTTTAGTCGCATGAACACTGAAGCTTTCTTT	CSVLVSFSRMNTEAFF
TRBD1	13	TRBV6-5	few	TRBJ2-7	TGTGCCAGCACGACAGGGGACTCCTACGAGCAGTACTTC	CASTTGDSYEQYF
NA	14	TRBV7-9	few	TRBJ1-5	TGTGCCAGCAGCTTTGCAGGGTTCAATCAGCCCCAGCATTTT	CASSFAGFNQPQHF
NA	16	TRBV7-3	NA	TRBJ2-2	TGTGCCAGCAGCCTAGCTCCCGGCGCGAACACCGGGGAGCTGTTTTTT	CASSLAPGANTGELFF
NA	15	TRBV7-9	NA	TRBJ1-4	TGTGCCAGCAGCGCATCCCGGGGCATAGGAGGGGAACTGTTTTTT	CASSASRGIGGELFF
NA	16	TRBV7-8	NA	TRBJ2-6	TGTGCCAGCAGCCCGGTGAGGGTCCCCGGGGCCAACGTCCTGACTTTC	CASSPVRVPGANVLTF
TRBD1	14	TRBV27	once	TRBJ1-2	TGTGCCAGCAATGGGGCAGGGGGCTTTTATGGCTACACCTTC	CASNGAGGFYGYTF
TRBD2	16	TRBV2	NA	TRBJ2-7	TGTGCCAGCAGTGGAACTAGCGGGGGGACCCCCTACGAGCAGTACTTC	CASSGTSGGTPYEQYF
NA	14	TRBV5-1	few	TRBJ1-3	TGCGCCAGCAGCCCGGGGATCTCTGGAAACACCATATATTTT	CASSPGISGNTIYF
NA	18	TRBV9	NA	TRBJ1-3	TGTGCCAGCAGCGCGAGGGCTCCGGGGGGGGCCTCTGGAAACACCATATATTTT	CASSARAPGGASGNTIYF
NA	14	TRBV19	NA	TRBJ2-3	TGTGCCAGTAGTCTTCGACAGAAGACAGATACGCAGTATTTT	CASSLRQKTDTQYF
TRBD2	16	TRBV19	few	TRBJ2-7	TGTGCCAGTGCCAAATCCGGACTAGCGGGGGGGTACGAGCAGTACTTC	CASAKSGLAGGYEQYF
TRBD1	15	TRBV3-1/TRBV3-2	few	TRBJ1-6	TGTGCCAGCAGCCCCTCGACAGGGGGCTATTCACCCCTCCACTTT	CASSPSTGGYSPLHF
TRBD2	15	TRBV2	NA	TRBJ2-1	TGTGCCAGCAGTACCCCTAGCGGGGGCCGCAATGAGCAGTTCTTC	CASSTPSGGRNEQFF
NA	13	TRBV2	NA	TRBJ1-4	TGTGCCAGCACAAGCAGGTTGAATGAAAAACTGTTTTTT	CASTSRLNEKLFF
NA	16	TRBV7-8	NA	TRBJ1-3	TGTGCCAGCAGCTTAACGCGGGGCGCCTATGGAAACACCATATATTTT	CASSLTRGAYGNTIYF
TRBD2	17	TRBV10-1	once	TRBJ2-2	TGCGCCAGCAGTGAGGGGAAAGCGCGGGAGGGACCCGGGGAGCTGTTTTTT	CASSEGKAREGPGELFF
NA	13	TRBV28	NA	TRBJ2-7	TGTGCCAGCAGTGACAGAGTTGTTTACGAGCAGTACTTC	CASSDRVVYEQYF
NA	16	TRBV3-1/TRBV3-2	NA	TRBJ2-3	TGTGCCAGCAGCCAAGGGTCCAGACTAGTCCAGGATACGCAGTATTTT	CASSQGSRLVQDTQYF
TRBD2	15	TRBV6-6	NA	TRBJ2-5	TGTGCCAGCAGTCCCGCCGGGCGGGGGAGAGAGACCCAGTACTTC	CASSPAGRGRETQYF
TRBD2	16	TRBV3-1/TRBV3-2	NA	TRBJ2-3	TGTGCCAGCAGCCAGACTAGCGGGGGGGCTTTAGATACGCAGTATTTT	CASSQTSGGALDTQYF